This section outlines one T cell receptor (beta chain) sequence together with its context. Its target is unknown. The sample originates from a study of monozygotic twins with inflammatory bowel disease. Findings and caveats of the study: Limited statistical power may explain no repertoire similarity difference between concordant and discordant twins.

The CDR3 totals 16 residues. The V gene's germline CDR1 is SGHVS and CDR2 FQNEAQ. TCRdb re-called the 5' RACE reads; every CDR3 protein appears as one record, without DNA. Its clone listing holds about 350,000 distinct CDR3 sequences. V usage is TRBV7-8 and J usage is TRBJ2-5. Sample: blood. The TCR was taken from a human donor with ulcerative colitis or Crohn's disease, or a healthy co-twin of an affected twin (not recorded which). The CDR3 region is CASSLAVGVLGETQYF.